These 25 T cell receptor beta chains were sequenced from one sample in a study of beta chain features in type 1 diabetes. Findings and caveats of the study: Moderate but significant shortening of TCRB CDR3s was recorded in all four CD4+ subsets from Type 1 diabetes patients.

The sequenced template was cDNA made from the entire isolated RNA. Method: immunoSEQ multiplex PCR; TCRdb's copy keeps in-frame clones and lacks some. The sample yields some 270,000 clones, 9.5% to 13% seen once. Their antigens are not known. The sample consisted of naive CD4+ T cells from blood. The receptors shown here come from a man aged 25-45 years with type 1 diabetes.

V usage is TRBV5-1 and J usage is TRBJ2-3, with D maybe TRBD1 (5 bases). V lost 4 bases and J lost 2, with 14 bases in between. The CDR3 consists of 15 residues. The V gene's germline CDR1 is SGHRS and CDR2 YFSETQ. The CDR3 nucleotides are TGCGCCAGCAGCCCCAGGCAGGGCGCCACAGATACGCAGTATTTT. Translating it yields CASSPRQGATDTQYF.

The gene calls are TRBV7-2 and TRBJ2-5; no reliable D call. V was trimmed by 1 base and J by 5 bases, leaving 5 bases between them. The CDR3 length is 12 residues. In germline, CDR1 is SGHTA, CDR2 FQGNSA. CDR3 in DNA: TGTGCCAGCAGCTTAGATCGGGAGACCCAGTACTTC. This encodes CASSLDRETQYF.

Only a few counts were recorded for this clone. The J gene is TRBJ1-2, the V gene TRBV9; 7 bases agree with TRBD1. Germline V gives CDR1 SGDLS, CDR2 YYNGEE. This CDR3 is built from 15 residues. The ends lost 3 bases at V and 4 bases at J; junction bases unmatched: 9. CDR3 in DNA: TGTGCCAGCAGCGCGTGGGCGGACAGGACCTATGGCTACACCTTC. Protein: CASSAWADRTYGYTF.

The V call is TRBV5-6, the J call TRBJ2-1, with a possible D match to TRBD1 (5 bases). The CDR3 runs to 15 residues. Looked up from germline, CDR1 is SGHDT and CDR2 is YYEEEE. V dropped 6 bases and J dropped 6 bases, with 19 bases sitting between them. Written as DNA, the CDR3 is TGTGCCAGCATCGCATTTTTTCAGGGTCCCAATGAGCAGTTCTTC. As protein: CASIAFFQGPNEQFF.

The CDR3 spells CASSVQGAYGEKLFF. For the CDR3, the DNA is TGTGCCAGCAGCGTACAGGGGGCGTATGGTGAAAAACTGTTTTTT. This sequence joins TRBV5-4 and TRBJ1-4; 9 bases line up with TRBD1. Trimming at V came to 4 bases and at J to 7 bases, leaving 8 bases not matched to a gene. CDR1 is SGHNT, CDR2 YYREEE, per germline (reference sequence). The CDR3 is 15 residues long.

The chain is built from TRBV6-1 and TRBJ2-1; 9 positions agree with TRBD2. From germline, CDR1 is MNHNS and CDR2 SASEGT. V lost 8 bases and J lost 7; bases outside the gene matches: 12. The CDR3 is made up of 15 amino acids. The CDR3 bases are TGTGCCAGCGGCGTAGGGCTAGCGGGGAAGAATGAGCAGTTCTTC. It yields the protein CASGVGLAGKNEQFF.

This clone appeared a few times. The chain couples TRBV19 to TRBJ2-3, with D perhaps TRBD1 (5 bases). The CDR3 is made up of 13 amino acids. V shed 4 bases and J shed 7 bases, with 12 bases lying between them. Germline loops: CDR1 LNHDA, CDR2 SQIVND (reference sequence). For the CDR3, the DNA is TGTGCCAGTAGTAGGGGCCTCCGGAATACGCAGTATTTT. This encodes CASSRGLRNTQYF.

CDR3 sequence (DNA): TGTGCCAGCACCCCGACTAGCGGGGTTGGGAAAGAGACCCAGTACTTC. This codes for CASTPTSGVGKETQYF. The V gene is TRBV5-4, the J gene TRBJ2-5; 11 bases fit TRBD2. The CDR3 has 16 residues. With V trimmed by 6 bases and J by 3 bases, 10 bases remained unmatched. CDR1 is SGHNT and CDR2 is YYREEE in the germline V gene (reference sequence). The complete variable domain, with remaining parts taken from reference TRBV5-4 and TRBJ2-5, reads ETGVTQSPTHLIKTRGQQVTLRCSSQSGHNTVSWYQQALGQGPQFIFQYYREEENGRGNFPPRFSGLQFPNYSSELNVNALELDDSALYLCASTPTSGVGKETQYFGPGTRLLVL.

This clone was detected a few times. J is TRBJ1-1 and V is TRBV20-1; D uncertain. Germline lookup yields CDR1 DFQATT and CDR2 SNEGSKA (reference sequence). CDR3 length: 10 amino acids. V gave up 3 bases and J gave up 10 bases, with 9 bases separating them. The CDR3 reads CSARATRAFF. The CDR3 bases are TGCAGTGCTAGGGCTACTAGAGCTTTCTTT.

The J gene is TRBJ2-7, the V gene TRBV7-3; D remains unclear. The CDR3 has 14 residues. CDR1 is SGHTA and CDR2 is FQGTGA in the germline V gene. Trimming removed 5 bases from V and 2 bases from J, with 13 bases in between. The CDR3: CASSQVPGAYEQYF. CDR3 in DNA: TGTGCCAGCAGCCAGGTGCCAGGCGCCTACGAGCAGTACTTC.

This clone was seen only a few times. DNA of the CDR3: TGCGCCAGCAGCTTGTGGGGGGACGAGCAGTACTTC. Translation gives CASSLWGDEQYF. The chain uses TRBV5-1 and TRBJ2-7, with D maybe TRBD2 (6 bases). V was cut by 1 base and J by 5 bases, with 7 bases left in between. Germline CDR1 and CDR2: SGHRS and YFSETQ. CDR3 length: 12 residues.

The V gene is TRBV28, the J gene TRBJ2-1, with 8 bases lining up with TRBD1. With V trimmed by 7 bases and J by 1 base, 6 bases remained unmatched. The germline V gene encodes CDR1 MDHEN and CDR2 SYDVKM. This CDR3 has 15 amino acids. CDR3 loop: CASTETGGSYNEQFF. DNA for the CDR3: TGTGCCAGCACCGAAACAGGGGGATCCTACAATGAGCAGTTCTTC.

This clone was counted between two and nine times. The chain carries TRBV20-1 and TRBJ1-1, with 8 bases identical to TRBD1. Per the germline V gene, CDR1 is DFQATT and CDR2 is SNEGSKA (reference sequence). J lost 11 bases, V lost 5 bases, and 7 bases had no gene match. The CDR3 loop spans 11 amino acids. The CDR3, as DNA: TGCAGTGCTTCACAGACAGGGGAGGCTTTCTTT. Translated, it gives CSASQTGEAFF.

CDR3 residues: CASSDTATDTQYF. CDR3 DNA: TGTGCCAGCAGTGACACAGCCACAGATACGCAGTATTTT. The gene calls are TRBV6-4 and TRBJ2-3; no reliable D call. Trimming removed 2 bases from V and 2 bases from J, with 5 bases in between. The CDR3 extends over 13 amino acids. Germline V CDR1 and CDR2: MRHNA, SNTAGT.

This sequence joins TRBV7-3 and TRBJ2-2; no clear D gene. The CDR3 runs 13 residues. Per the germline V gene, CDR1 is SGHTA and CDR2 is FQGTGA. V was shortened by 4 bases and J by 6 bases, with 9 bases between the two germline ends. CDR3 amino acids: CASSSTRSGELFF. CDR3 bases: TGTGCCAGCAGCTCCACCCGGTCCGGGGAGCTGTTTTTT.

This clone was detected only a few times. The chain uses TRBV11-2 and TRBJ1-2; 7 bases align to TRBD1. Germline V gives CDR1 SGHAT, CDR2 FQNNGV. The CDR3 is 15 residues long. Trimming took 5 bases from V and 6 from J; bases not matched to a gene: 12. CDR3 sequence: CASSPRQGLPNGYTF. Written as DNA, the CDR3 is TGTGCCAGCAGCCCACGACAGGGCCTGCCTAATGGCTACACCTTC.

This clone was recorded a few times. The genes are TRBV6-4 and TRBJ2-7, with D maybe TRBD1 (6 bases). The CDR3 covers 14 residues. CDR1 is MRHNA and CDR2 is SNTAGT in the germline V gene. V was clipped by 7 bases and J by 5 bases, with 18 bases between them. CDR3 nucleotides: TGTGCCAGCACCATTCTTACAGGGCTGGACGAGCAGTACTTC. It codes for CASTILTGLDEQYF.

The rearrangement uses TRBV4-1 and TRBJ1-5; 8 bases align to TRBD1. The CDR3 loop spans 16 amino acids. From germline, CDR1 is MGHRA and CDR2 YSYEKL. With 0 bases clipped from V and 7 bases from J, the junction kept 8 bases outside the gene matches. CDR3 coding DNA: TGCGCCAGCAGCCAAGAGACGGACAGGGCAGGGCAGCCCCAGCATTTT. Its protein product is CASSQETDRAGQPQHF.

This clone was seen a handful of times. This chain joins TRBV6-1 and TRBJ1-1; a weak D match, TRBD1 (6 bases). CDR1 and CDR2 from the germline V gene are MNHNS and SASEGT. The V and J ends lost 4 bases and 1 base respectively, with 25 bases between them. This CDR3 has 19 residues. The CDR3 region is CASSAGRVRVTGGNTEAFF. The CDR3 region has the DNA TGTGCCAGCAGTGCCGGTAGGGTCAGGGTGACAGGAGGGAACACTGAAGCTTTCTTT.

This clone was seen only a few times. The CDR3 DNA reads TGTGCCAGCAGCACCCGGGACAGGCCCTACGAGCAGTACTTC. Translation: CASSTRDRPYEQYF. This chain connects TRBV11-2 to TRBJ2-7; 8 bases fit TRBD1. Trimming cost V 5 bases and J 2 bases; bases outside gene matches: 5. The CDR3 covers 14 residues. Germline V gene lookup returns CDR1 SGHAT and CDR2 FQNNGV.

This clone has only a few counts. The chain employs TRBV10-3 and TRBJ2-7; no clear D. The CDR3 consists of 15 residues. Germline CDR1 ENHRY, CDR2 SYGVKD. The V and J ends lost 3 bases and 2 bases respectively, with 14 bases between them. The CDR3 is CAISEMVRGPYEQYF. The CDR3 nucleotides are TGTGCCATCAGTGAAATGGTACGAGGCCCCTACGAGCAGTACTTC.

This chain links TRBV5-6 with TRBJ2-1, with 15 bases aligning to TRBD2. With 4 bases clipped from V and 8 bases from J, the junction kept 7 bases outside the gene matches. CDR3 length equals 16 residues. The V gene's germline CDR1 is SGHDT and CDR2 YYEEEE. The DNA for the CDR3 is TGTGCCAGCAGCCGAGAGGGACTAGCGGGGGGTTATGAGCAGTTCTTC. Translated: CASSREGLAGGYEQFF. Full variable domain (rest looked up from reference TRBV5-6 and TRBJ2-1): DAGVTQSPTHLIKTRGQQVTLRCSPKSGHDTVSWYQQALGQGPQFIFQYYEEEERQRGNFPDRFSGHQFPNYSSELNVNALLLGDSALYLCASSREGLAGGYEQFFGPGTRLTVL.

CDR3 sequence (DNA): TGCGCCAGCAGCCCCGGAGGTTCCGAGCAGTACTTC. Protein: CASSPGGSEQYF. V and J are TRBV5-1 and TRBJ2-7, with D maybe TRBD2 (5 bases). This CDR3 has 12 residues. Germline V gene lookup returns CDR1 SGHRS and CDR2 YFSETQ. The ends were cut back, 4 bases at V and 6 bases at J, with 11 bases in the middle. Filled out from reference TRBV5-1 and TRBJ2-7, the complete variable domain reads KAGVTQTPRYLIKTRGQQVTLSCSPISGHRSVSWYQQTPGQGLQFLFEYFSETQRNKGNFPGRFSGRQFSNSRSEMNVSTLELGDSALYLCASSPGGSEQYFGPGTRLTVT.

V and J are TRBV2 and TRBJ2-1; maybe TRBD1 (6 bases). This CDR3 region has 15 residues. Trimming took off 5 bases at V and 9 bases at J, with 20 bases between the two ends. Germline V CDR1 and CDR2: SNHLY, FYNNEI. The CDR3 protein is CASSTGTPTRAEQFF. The CDR3 nucleotides are TGTGCCAGCAGTACCGGGACACCTACAAGGGCTGAGCAGTTCTTC. Using reference TRBV2 and TRBJ2-1 for the parts outside the CDR3, the full variable domain is EPEVTQTPSHQVTQMGQEVILRCVPISNHLYFYWYRQILGQKVEFLVSFYNNEISEKSEIFDDQFSVERPDGSNFTLKIRSTKLEDSAMYFCASSTGTPTRAEQFFGPGTRLTVL.

The chain is built from TRBV27 and TRBJ1-2; no reliable D call. CDR1 is MNHEY and CDR2 is SMNVEV in the germline V gene (reference sequence). The CDR3 consists of 14 residues. V was trimmed by 3 bases and J by 4 bases, leaving 12 bases between them. CDR3 nucleotide sequence: TGTGCCAGCAGTTTCTCTTTAGGAGGCTATGGCTACACCTTC. Protein product: CASSFSLGGYGYTF.